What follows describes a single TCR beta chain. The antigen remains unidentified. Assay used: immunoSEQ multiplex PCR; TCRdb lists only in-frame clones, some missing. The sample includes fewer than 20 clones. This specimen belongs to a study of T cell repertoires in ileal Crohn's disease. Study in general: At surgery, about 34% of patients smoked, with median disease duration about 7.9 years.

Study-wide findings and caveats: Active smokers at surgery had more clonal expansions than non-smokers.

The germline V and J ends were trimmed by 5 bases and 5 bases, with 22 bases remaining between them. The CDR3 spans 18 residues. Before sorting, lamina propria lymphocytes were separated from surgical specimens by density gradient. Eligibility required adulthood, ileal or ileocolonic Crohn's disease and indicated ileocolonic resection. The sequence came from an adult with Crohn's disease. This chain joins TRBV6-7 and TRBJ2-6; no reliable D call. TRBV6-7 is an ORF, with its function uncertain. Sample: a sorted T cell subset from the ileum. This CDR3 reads CASSIMRHLQSRANVLTF. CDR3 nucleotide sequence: TGTGCCAGCAGTATAATGCGGCATTTACAAAGTCGGGCCAACGTCCTGACTTTC.